A selection of T cell receptor beta chains follows, all from one sample in a study of blood T cell repertoires in COVID-19. Produced via immunoSEQ multiplex PCR; TCRdb's table is partial and in-frame only. The repertoire has about 53,000 clones, around nine tenths of them found once; the top ten carry 4%. The sample comprised peripheral blood. These TCRs come from a man aged 45 to 65 with acute or convalescent COVID-19. Both conserved end residues are part of each CDR3. The D gene is left open where the match is weak. Clone size is given for some rows only: seen once, a few or many times, or a class if the clone is expanded.

d_call,v_call,j_call,clone_size,cdr3_nt,cdr3_aa
TRBD2,TRBV7-2,TRBJ2-1,NA,TGTGCCAGCAGCCCACCCCCCCTAGCGGGAGAGGGGTTCTTC,CASSPPPLAGEGFF
TRBD1,TRBV9,TRBJ2-1,NA,TGTGCCAGCAGCTTCAGACAGGGCCCTTACAATGAGCAGTTCTTC,CASSFRQGPYNEQFF
NA,TRBV7-3,TRBJ2-1,once,TGTGCCAGCAGCTTATACTTGGTCAACCACAATGAGCAGTTCTTC,CASSLYLVNHNEQFF
TRBD1,TRBV19,TRBJ1-5,NA,TGTGCCAGTAGTATGGGACAGTCCCATAGCAATCAGCCCCAGCATTTT,CASSMGQSHSNQPQHF
NA,TRBV28,TRBJ2-1,NA,TGTGCCAGCAGTTTCCCCCTCTCCTACAATGAGCAGTTCTTC,CASSFPLSYNEQFF
NA,TRBV7-9,TRBJ1-3,NA,TGTGCCAGCAGCTTATCCAGCTCTGGAAACACCATATATTTT,CASSLSSSGNTIYF
TRBD1,TRBV27,TRBJ1-2,once,TGTGCCAGCGGTGCGTTCGGGACAGGCCCTTTTGGCTACACCTTC,CASGAFGTGPFGYTF
NA,TRBV7-3,TRBJ2-5,once,TGTGCCAGCAGCTTAGGGGGGTTGGAGACCCAGTACTTC,CASSLGGLETQYF
TRBD1,TRBV18,TRBJ1-1,NA,TGTGCCAGCTCACCAGGACAGGGGGTCACTGAAGCTTTCTTT,CASSPGQGVTEAFF
TRBD2,TRBV19,TRBJ2-1,NA,TGTGCCAGTAACCCGTTTAGCGGGAGCAACAATGAGCAGTTCTTC,CASNPFSGSNNEQFF
NA,TRBV11-2,TRBJ1-2,NA,TGTGCCAGCAGCTCGTTTGGACGGCGGAGGGGCTATGGCTACACCTTC,CASSSFGRRRGYGYTF
NA,TRBV5-1,TRBJ1-1,NA,TGCGCCAGCAGCTCCCTGAGGGACACGAACACTGAAGCTTTCTTT,CASSSLRDTNTEAFF
NA,TRBV5-1,TRBJ1-1,NA,TGCGCCAGCAGCTTGGAACAGAACACTGAAGCTTTCTTT,CASSLEQNTEAFF
TRBD1,TRBV29-1,TRBJ2-1,NA,TGCAGCGTCGCCGGGACAGGGGACAATGAGCAGTTCTTC,CSVAGTGDNEQFF
TRBD1,TRBV11-2,TRBJ2-3,NA,TGTGCCAGCAGCTCGCAGGGGGCGTGGACGCAGTATTTT,CASSSQGAWTQYF
TRBD1,TRBV11-1,TRBJ2-5,NA,TGTGTCAGCAGCTGGGACAGACAAGAGACCCAGTACTTC,CVSSWDRQETQYF
NA,TRBV2,TRBJ1-1,NA,TGTGCCAGCAGTGAAGCAGGGGCGGCAAACACTGAAGCTTTCTTT,CASSEAGAANTEAFF
NA,TRBV3-1/TRBV3-2,TRBJ1-4,NA,TGTGCCAGCAGCCAAGACTCCTTTAATGAAAAACTGTTTTTT,CASSQDSFNEKLFF
TRBD1,TRBV9,TRBJ2-4,NA,TGTGCCAGCAGCGTAGCAGGGGGCGCGATAGACATTCAGTACTTC,CASSVAGGAIDIQYF
TRBD1,TRBV27,TRBJ1-6,NA,TGTGCCAGCAGATATACCGGGACAGCTTCAAATTCACCCCTCCACTTT,CASRYTGTASNSPLHF
NA,TRBV2,TRBJ2-5,NA,TGTGCCAGCAGTGATGGCAGGGGACGGGAGACCCAGTACTTC,CASSDGRGRETQYF
NA,TRBV20-1,TRBJ1-1,NA,TGCAGTGCTACTGAGGGGCTGAACACTGAAGCTTTCTTT,CSATEGLNTEAFF
TRBD1,TRBV7-9,TRBJ1-2,NA,TGTGCCACCGGACAGGGCAGCTATGGCTACACCTTC,CATGQGSYGYTF
TRBD1,TRBV29-1,TRBJ1-2,NA,TGCAGCGTTGACAAGGGGGACAGATATGGCTACACCTTC,CSVDKGDRYGYTF
TRBD2,TRBV6-5,TRBJ2-2,NA,TGTGCCAGCAGTTCGGGGACTATAATCACCGGGGAGCTGTTTTTT,CASSSGTIITGELFF
NA,TRBV19,TRBJ2-5,NA,TGTGCCAGTAGTCCCTACGGGACAACAGAGACCCAGTACTTC,CASSPYGTTETQYF
NA,TRBV20-1,TRBJ2-7,NA,TGCAGTGGACTTGTAGCCTACGAGCAGTACTTC,CSGLVAYEQYF